Sequencing of this TCR beta chain was carried out in a study of T cells in localized non-small cell lung cancer. Findings and limits, study-wide: Exceeding tumor, uninvolved adjacent lung had the highest T cell clonality.

Germline V gene sequence: CDR1 SGDLS, CDR2 YYNGEE. Trimming at V came to 0 bases and at J to 9 bases, leaving 10 bases not matched to a gene. The CDR3 loop spans 16 amino acids. Only in-frame clones appear in the TCRdb table, and some are missing; sequencing was by immunoSEQ multiplex PCR. The sample holds 65,000 to 80,000 clones, approximately 84% seen once. This clone has a count of ten or more. The antigen remains undetermined. The source of this sequence is a female donor at least 60 years old with stage I lung adenocarcinoma. This sequence joins TRBV9 and TRBJ2-1, with TRBD2 matching over 9 bases. This sample comprised peripheral blood, obtained before any cancer treatment. CDR3 protein: CASSVGGASGMFEQFF. The CDR3 DNA is TGTGCCAGCAGCGTAGGAGGCGCTAGCGGGATGTTTGAGCAGTTCTTC.